Listed below are T cell receptor beta chains from one sample, sequenced in a study of response to subunit inactivated influenza vaccine. TCRdb analysed the RT-PCR reads with MiXCR anew, one entry per CDR3 protein. The sample shows 550,000 to 800,000 distinct CDR3 sequences, roughly 14% of them seen only once. The starting material was PBMCs from blood, obtained 11 to 12 days after vaccination. These receptors were obtained from a middle-aged man who received an inactivated influenza vaccine. Each CDR3 is given with its conserved first and last residue. The D gene is left open where the match is weak. Not all rows give a size; the values are once, few, many and, for expanded clones, a class.

J: TRBJ2-3
size: few
D: TRBD1
V: TRBV4-3
DNA: TGCGCCAGCAGCCAAGGGACAGGCAGCACAGATACGCAGTATTTT
CDR3: CASSQGTGSTDTQYF

J: TRBJ2-7
size: .
D: .
V: TRBV20-1
DNA: TGCAGTGCTAGAGATTCCAAACGCTCCTACGAGCAGTACTTC
CDR3: CSARDSKRSYEQYF

J: TRBJ2-7
size: .
D: TRBD2
V: TRBV6-2/TRBV6-3
DNA: TGTGCCAGCAGTTGGAGCGGGAGGGCCTACGAGCAGTACTTC
CDR3: CASSWSGRAYEQYF

J: TRBJ1-2
size: few
D: TRBD1
V: TRBV15
DNA: TGTGCCACCAGCAATGGACAGGGGACCTACTATGGCTACACCTTC
CDR3: CATSNGQGTYYGYTF

J: TRBJ2-7
size: few
D: .
V: TRBV4-2
DNA: TGTGCCAGCAGCCAAGATGCGGGCGTGTGGTCCTACGAGCAGTACTTC
CDR3: CASSQDAGVWSYEQYF

J: TRBJ2-3
size: few
D: .
V: TRBV9
DNA: TGTGCCAGCAGCGTAGTCTCCGCAGATACGCAGTATTTT
CDR3: CASSVVSADTQYF

J: TRBJ2-1
size: .
D: TRBD1
V: TRBV7-9
DNA: TGTGCCAGCCGACCTTTAATGACAGGGGTTACCAATGAGCAGTTCTTC
CDR3: CASRPLMTGVTNEQFF

J: TRBJ2-3
size: .
D: TRBD2
V: TRBV5-1
DNA: TGCGCCAGCAGCCCCCTGGGGCGGGAGGCAGATACGCAGTATTTT
CDR3: CASSPLGREADTQYF

J: TRBJ2-3
size: few
D: .
V: TRBV5-1
DNA: TGCGCCAGCAGCCTGATTAGAGTGTCCGATACGCAGTATTTT
CDR3: CASSLIRVSDTQYF

J: TRBJ1-2
size: few
D: TRBD1
V: TRBV28
DNA: TGTGCCAGCAGTTTAGGAGACAGGGAGGGCTACACCTTC
CDR3: CASSLGDREGYTF

J: TRBJ2-1
size: .
D: TRBD1
V: TRBV2
DNA: TGTGCCAGCAGGGACAGGGTAGGGAATGAGCAGTTCTTC
CDR3: CASRDRVGNEQFF

J: TRBJ1-2
size: .
D: .
V: TRBV20-1
DNA: TGCAGTGCTGCCAGTACTTTGTATGGCTACACCTTC
CDR3: CSAASTLYGYTF

J: TRBJ2-1
size: .
D: TRBD2
V: TRBV15
DNA: TGTGCCACCAGCAGAGATCGGGGGGGATCGCCAAATGAGCAGTTCTTC
CDR3: CATSRDRGGSPNEQFF

J: TRBJ2-3
size: .
D: TRBD2
V: TRBV4-3
DNA: TGCGCCAGCAGCCATGTATTAGCGGGAGATAGCACAGATACGCAGTATTTT
CDR3: CASSHVLAGDSTDTQYF

J: TRBJ2-2
size: .
D: TRBD2
V: TRBV6-2/TRBV6-3
DNA: TGTGCCAGCAGTTCCCCCAGCGGGGCGAACACCGGGGAGCTGTTTTTT
CDR3: CASSSPSGANTGELFF

J: TRBJ2-5
size: few
D: TRBD1
V: TRBV5-6
DNA: TGTGCCAGCAGCGCGGACAGGGGAAACCAAGAGACCCAGTACTTC
CDR3: CASSADRGNQETQYF

J: TRBJ2-1
size: few
D: TRBD2
V: TRBV30
DNA: TGTGCCTGGAGTACGTCAAGGACTAGCGGAGTATTTAATGAGCAGTTCTTC
CDR3: CAWSTSRTSGVFNEQFF

J: TRBJ2-1
size: few
D: TRBD1
V: TRBV7-9
DNA: TGTGCCAGCAGCTTAGAGACAAACAGGGGCGATGAGCAGTTCTTC
CDR3: CASSLETNRGDEQFF